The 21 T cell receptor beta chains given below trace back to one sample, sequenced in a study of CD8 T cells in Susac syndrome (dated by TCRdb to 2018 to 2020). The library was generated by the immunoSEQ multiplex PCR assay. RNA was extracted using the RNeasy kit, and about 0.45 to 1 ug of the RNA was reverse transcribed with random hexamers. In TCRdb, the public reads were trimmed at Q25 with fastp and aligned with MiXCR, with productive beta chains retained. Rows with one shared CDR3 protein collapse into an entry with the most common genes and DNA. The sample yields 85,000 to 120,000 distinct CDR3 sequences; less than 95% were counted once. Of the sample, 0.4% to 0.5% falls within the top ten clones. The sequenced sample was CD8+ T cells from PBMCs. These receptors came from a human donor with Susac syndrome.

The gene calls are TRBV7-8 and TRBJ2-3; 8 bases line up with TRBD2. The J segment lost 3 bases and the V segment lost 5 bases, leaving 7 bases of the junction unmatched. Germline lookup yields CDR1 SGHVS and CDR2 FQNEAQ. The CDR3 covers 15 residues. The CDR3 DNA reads TGTGCCAGCAGCCGAGAGCGGGGGAGTACAGATACGCAGTATTTT. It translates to CASSRERGSTDTQYF.

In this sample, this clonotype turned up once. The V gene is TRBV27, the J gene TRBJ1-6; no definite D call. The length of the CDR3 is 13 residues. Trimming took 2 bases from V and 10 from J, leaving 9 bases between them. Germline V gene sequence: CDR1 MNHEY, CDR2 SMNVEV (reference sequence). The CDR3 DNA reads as TGTGCCAGCAGTTTAACCCGGGGATCACCCCTCCACTTT. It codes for CASSLTRGSPLHF.

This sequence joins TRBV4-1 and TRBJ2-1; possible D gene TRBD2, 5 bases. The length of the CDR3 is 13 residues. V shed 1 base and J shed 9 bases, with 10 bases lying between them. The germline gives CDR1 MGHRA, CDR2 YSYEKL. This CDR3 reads CASSQARELEQFF. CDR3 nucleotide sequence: TGCGCCAGCAGCCAAGCCCGGGAACTTGAGCAGTTCTTC.

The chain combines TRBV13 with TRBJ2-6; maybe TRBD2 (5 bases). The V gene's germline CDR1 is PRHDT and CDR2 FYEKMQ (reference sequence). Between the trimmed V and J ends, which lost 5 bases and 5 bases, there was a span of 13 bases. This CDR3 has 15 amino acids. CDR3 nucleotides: TGTGCCAGCAGCGTTGGACTCCACCGGGCCAACGTCCTGACTTTC. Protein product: CASSVGLHRANVLTF.

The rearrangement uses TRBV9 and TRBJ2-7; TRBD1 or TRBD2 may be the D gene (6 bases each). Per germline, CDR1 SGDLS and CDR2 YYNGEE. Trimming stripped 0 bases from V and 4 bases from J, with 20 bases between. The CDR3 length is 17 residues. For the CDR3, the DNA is TGTGCCAGCAGCGTAGGAGGGGGAGGACAGCTCCCTTACGAGCAGTACTTC. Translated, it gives CASSVGGGGQLPYEQYF.

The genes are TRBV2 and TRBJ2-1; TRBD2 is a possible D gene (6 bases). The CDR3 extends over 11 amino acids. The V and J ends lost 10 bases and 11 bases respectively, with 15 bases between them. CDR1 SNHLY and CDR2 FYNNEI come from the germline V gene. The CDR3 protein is CATLEGGKQFF. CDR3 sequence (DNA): TGTGCCACCCTGGAGGGCGGGAAGCAGTTCTTC.

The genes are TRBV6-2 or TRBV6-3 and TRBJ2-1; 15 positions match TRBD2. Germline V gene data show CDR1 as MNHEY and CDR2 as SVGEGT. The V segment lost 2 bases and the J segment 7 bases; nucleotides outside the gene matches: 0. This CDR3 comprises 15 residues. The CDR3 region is CASSYGLAGGNEQFF. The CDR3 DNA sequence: TGTGCCAGCAGTTACGGACTAGCGGGGGGGAATGAGCAGTTCTTC.

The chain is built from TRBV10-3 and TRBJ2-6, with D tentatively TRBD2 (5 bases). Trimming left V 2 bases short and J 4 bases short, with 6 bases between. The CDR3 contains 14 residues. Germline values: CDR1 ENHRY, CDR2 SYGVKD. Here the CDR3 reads CAISEGEGANVLTF. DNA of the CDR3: TGTGCCATCAGTGAGGGGGAGGGGGCCAACGTCCTGACTTTC.

CDR3 coding DNA: TGTGCCAGCAGCGCGACTAGCGGGGGGGCGGATGAGCAGTTCTTC. This translates into CASSATSGGADEQFF. The chain is built from TRBV12-3 or TRBV12-4 and TRBJ2-1, with 14 nucleotides matching TRBD2. V lost 6 bases, J lost 8 bases, and 6 bases stayed unmatched. The CDR3 contains 15 residues.

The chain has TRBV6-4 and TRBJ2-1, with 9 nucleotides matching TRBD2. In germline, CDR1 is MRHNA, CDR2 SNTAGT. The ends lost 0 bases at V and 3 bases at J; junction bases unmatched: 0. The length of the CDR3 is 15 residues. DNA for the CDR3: TGTGCCAGCAGTGACTCGCGGGGGGGCTACAATGAGCAGTTCTTC. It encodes CASSDSRGGYNEQFF.

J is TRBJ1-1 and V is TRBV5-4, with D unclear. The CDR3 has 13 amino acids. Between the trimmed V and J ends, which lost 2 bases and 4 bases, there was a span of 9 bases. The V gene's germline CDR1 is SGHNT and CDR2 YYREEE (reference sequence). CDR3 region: CASSFGVATEAFF. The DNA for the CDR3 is TGTGCCAGCAGCTTCGGGGTCGCCACTGAAGCTTTCTTT.

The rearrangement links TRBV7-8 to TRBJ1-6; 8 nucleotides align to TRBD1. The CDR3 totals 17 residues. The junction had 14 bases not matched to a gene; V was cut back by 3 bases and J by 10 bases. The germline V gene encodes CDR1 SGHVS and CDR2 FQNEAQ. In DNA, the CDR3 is TGTGCCAGCAGCTTCGCCGATTGGACAGGGACGAGGTCACCCCTCCACTTT. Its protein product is CASSFADWTGTRSPLHF.

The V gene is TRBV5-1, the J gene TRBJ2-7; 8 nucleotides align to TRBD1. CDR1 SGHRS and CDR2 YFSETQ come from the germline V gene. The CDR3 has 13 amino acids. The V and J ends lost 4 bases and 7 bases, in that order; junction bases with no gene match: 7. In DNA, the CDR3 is TGCGCCAGCAGCCCGACAGGGGCCGGTGAGCAGTACTTC. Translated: CASSPTGAGEQYF.

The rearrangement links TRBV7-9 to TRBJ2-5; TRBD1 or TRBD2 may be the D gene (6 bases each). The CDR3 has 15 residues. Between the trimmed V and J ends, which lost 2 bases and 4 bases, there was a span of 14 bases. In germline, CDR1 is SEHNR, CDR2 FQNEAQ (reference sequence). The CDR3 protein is CASSLPEGEAETQYF. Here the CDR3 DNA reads TGTGCCAGCAGCTTACCCGAGGGGGAGGCAGAGACCCAGTACTTC.

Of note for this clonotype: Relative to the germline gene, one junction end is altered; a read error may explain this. The DNA of the CDR3 is TGTGCCAGCAGTGACTCAGGGGGAGGGTATGGCTACACCTTC. This sequence encodes CASSDSGGGYGYTF. The chain employs TRBV6-5 and TRBJ1-2, with TRBD1 matching over 7 bases. CDR1 MNHEY and CDR2 SVGAGI come from the germline V gene. This CDR3 has 14 amino acids.

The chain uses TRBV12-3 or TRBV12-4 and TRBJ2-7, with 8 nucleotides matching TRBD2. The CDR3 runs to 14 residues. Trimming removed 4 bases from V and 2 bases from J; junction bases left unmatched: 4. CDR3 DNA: TGTGCCAGCAGTTGGGCGGGGGGTACCTACGAGCAGTACTTC. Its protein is CASSWAGGTYEQYF.

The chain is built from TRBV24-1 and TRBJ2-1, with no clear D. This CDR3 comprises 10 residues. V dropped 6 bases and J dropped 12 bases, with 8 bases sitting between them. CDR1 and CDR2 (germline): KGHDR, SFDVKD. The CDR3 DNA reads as TGTGCCACCAGTTCAGTAGGGCAGTTCTTC. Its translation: CATSSVGQFF.

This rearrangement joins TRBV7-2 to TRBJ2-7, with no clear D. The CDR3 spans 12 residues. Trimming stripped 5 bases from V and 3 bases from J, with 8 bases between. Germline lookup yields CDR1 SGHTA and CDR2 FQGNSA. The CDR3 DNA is TGTGCCAGCAGCGAAACGGGCTACGAGCAGTACTTC. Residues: CASSETGYEQYF.

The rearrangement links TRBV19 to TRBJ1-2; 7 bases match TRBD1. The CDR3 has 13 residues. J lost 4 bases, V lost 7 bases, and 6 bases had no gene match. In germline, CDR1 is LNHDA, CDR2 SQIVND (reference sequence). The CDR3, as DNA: TGTGCCAGTACCCTGGGACAGAGCTATGGCTACACCTTC. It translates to CASTLGQSYGYTF.

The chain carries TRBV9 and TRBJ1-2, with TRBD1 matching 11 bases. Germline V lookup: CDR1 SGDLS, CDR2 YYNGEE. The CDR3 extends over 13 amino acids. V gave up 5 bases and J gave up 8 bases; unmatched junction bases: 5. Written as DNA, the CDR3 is TGTGCCAGCAGTCCGGGACAGGGGGGAGGCTACACCTTC. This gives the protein CASSPGQGGGYTF.

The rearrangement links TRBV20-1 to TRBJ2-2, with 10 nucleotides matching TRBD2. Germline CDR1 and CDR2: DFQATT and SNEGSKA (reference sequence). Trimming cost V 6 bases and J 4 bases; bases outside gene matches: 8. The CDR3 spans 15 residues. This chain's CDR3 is CSATVWTSGTGELFF. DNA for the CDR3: TGCAGTGCCACCGTATGGACTAGCGGCACCGGGGAGCTGTTTTTT.